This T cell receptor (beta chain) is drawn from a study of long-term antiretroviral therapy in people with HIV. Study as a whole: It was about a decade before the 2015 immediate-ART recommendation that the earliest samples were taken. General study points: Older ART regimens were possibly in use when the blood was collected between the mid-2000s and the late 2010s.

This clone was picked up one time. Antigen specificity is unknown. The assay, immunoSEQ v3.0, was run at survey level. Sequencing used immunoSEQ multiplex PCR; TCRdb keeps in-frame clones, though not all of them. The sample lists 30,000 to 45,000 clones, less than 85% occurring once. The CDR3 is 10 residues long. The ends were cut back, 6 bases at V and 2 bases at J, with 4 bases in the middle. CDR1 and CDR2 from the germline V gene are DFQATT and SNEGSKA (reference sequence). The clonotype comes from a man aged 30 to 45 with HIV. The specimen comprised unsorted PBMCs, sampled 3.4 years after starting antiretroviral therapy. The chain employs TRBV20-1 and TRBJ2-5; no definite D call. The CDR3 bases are TGCAGTGCGCAACAAGAGACCCAGTACTTC. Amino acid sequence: CSAQQETQYF.